Presented here are 5 T cell receptor beta chains from one specimen sequenced in a study of blood T cell repertoires in COVID-19. Here immunoSEQ multiplex PCR was the method, and the copy in TCRdb shows in-frame clones only, minus some. The table records some 130,000 clones, about four fifths of them present only once. Sequenced material: peripheral blood. The receptor source for this set is a woman aged 25 to 39 who had recovered from COVID-19.

The count of this clone is one. Here the CDR3 reads CASSPERTREQYF. For the CDR3, the DNA is TGTGCCAGCAGCCCTGAGCGGACTAGGGAGCAGTACTTC. The chain carries TRBV5-4 and TRBJ2-7; 7 nucleotides match TRBD2. Germline V CDR1 and CDR2: SGHNT, YYREEE (reference sequence). The CDR3 length is 13 residues. V gave up 4 bases and J gave up 7 bases; unmatched junction bases: 8.

The rearrangement joins TRBV5-1 to TRBJ2-4; possibly TRBD1 for D (7 bases). The germline V gene has CDR1 SGHRS and CDR2 YFSETQ. The CDR3 is 17 residues long. V dropped 4 bases and J dropped 0 bases, with 17 bases sitting between them. The CDR3 spells CASSTRGGGLAKNIQYF. In nucleotides, the CDR3 is TGCGCCAGCAGCACCCGTGGAGGGGGCTTAGCCAAAAACATTCAGTACTTC.

The chain couples TRBV14 to TRBJ2-5, with TRBD2 matching over 7 bases. The CDR3 covers 15 residues. Germline lookup yields CDR1 SGHDN and CDR2 FVKESK. Unmatched junction bases numbered 11, after V lost 5 bases and J lost 5 bases. For the CDR3, the DNA is TGTGCCAGCAGCACCGGGCTAGCGGCCTTGGAGACCCAGTACTTC. Encoded protein: CASSTGLAALETQYF. Combining the CDR3 with reference TRBV14 and TRBJ2-5 gives the whole variable domain EAGVTQFPSHSVIEKGQTVTLRCDPISGHDNLYWYRRVMGKEIKFLLHFVKESKQDESGMPNNRFLAERTGGTYSTLKVQPAELEDSGVYFCASSTGLAALETQYFGPGTRLLVL.

The rearrangement joins TRBV19 to TRBJ1-1, with D tentatively TRBD1 (5 bases). The CDR3 spans 12 residues. Germline loops: CDR1 LNHDA, CDR2 SQIVND (reference sequence). The V end lost 3 bases, the J end lost 8 bases, and 10 bases lay between the germline ends. The CDR3 region is CASSMSAGEAFF. In DNA, the CDR3 is TGTGCCAGTAGTATGTCCGCAGGGGAAGCTTTCTTT.

The V call is TRBV2, the J call TRBJ2-2, with a tentative D call TRBD2 (5 bases). Trimming pared 7 bases from V and 4 bases from J, leaving 13 bases between. CDR1 and CDR2 (germline): SNHLY, FYNNEI. The CDR3 covers 14 residues. CDR3 bases: TGTGCCAGCACCTACGAGGGCGGCACCGGGGAGCTGTTTTTT. The encoded protein is CASTYEGGTGELFF. Complete variable domain (other parts from reference TRBV2 and TRBJ2-2): EPEVTQTPSHQVTQMGQEVILRCVPISNHLYFYWYRQILGQKVEFLVSFYNNEISEKSEIFDDQFSVERPDGSNFTLKIRSTKLEDSAMYFCASTYEGGTGELFFGEGSRLTVL.